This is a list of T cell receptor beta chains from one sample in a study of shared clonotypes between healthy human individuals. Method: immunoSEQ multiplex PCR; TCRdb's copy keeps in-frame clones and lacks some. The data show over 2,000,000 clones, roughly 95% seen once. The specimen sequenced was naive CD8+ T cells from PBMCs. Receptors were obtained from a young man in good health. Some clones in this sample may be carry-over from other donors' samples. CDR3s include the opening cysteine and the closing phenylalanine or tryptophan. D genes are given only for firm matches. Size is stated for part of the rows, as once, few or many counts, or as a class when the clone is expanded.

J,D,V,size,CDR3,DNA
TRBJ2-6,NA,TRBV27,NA,CARMPGANSGANVLTF,TGTGCCAGAATGCCAGGGGCGAACTCTGGGGCCAACGTCCTGACTTTC
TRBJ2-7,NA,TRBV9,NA,CASSVARGMAYEQYF,TGTGCCAGCAGCGTAGCAAGGGGGATGGCCTACGAGCAGTACTTC
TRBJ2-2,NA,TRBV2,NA,CASSEAHRRTLFTGELFF,TGTGCCAGCAGTGAAGCGCACCGGCGGACTCTCTTCACCGGGGAGCTGTTTTTT
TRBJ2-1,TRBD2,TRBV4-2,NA,CASSQEWLAGGGEQFF,TGTGCCAGCAGCCAAGAGTGGCTAGCGGGAGGTGGTGAGCAGTTCTTC
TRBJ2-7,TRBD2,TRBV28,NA,CASRSPLAGVRSYEQYF,TGTGCCAGCAGGTCTCCCTTAGCGGGGGTAAGGTCCTACGAGCAGTACTTC
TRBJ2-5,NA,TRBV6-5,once,CASSYFSDETQYF,TGTGCCAGCAGTTACTTCAGCGATGAGACCCAGTACTTC
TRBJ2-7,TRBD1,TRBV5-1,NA,CASSSPGTDYEQYF,TGCGCCAGCAGCTCCCCCGGGACAGATTACGAGCAGTACTTC
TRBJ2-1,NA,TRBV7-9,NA,CASSFPSARSSYNEQFF,TGTGCCAGCAGCTTCCCTAGTGCCCGAAGTTCCTACAATGAGCAGTTCTTC
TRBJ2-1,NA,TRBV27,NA,CASSLSPRGDEQFF,TGTGCCAGCAGTTTATCGCCCAGGGGAGACGAGCAGTTCTTC
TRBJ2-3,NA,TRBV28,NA,CASSFYTDTQYF,TGTGCCAGCAGTTTCTACACAGATACGCAGTATTTT
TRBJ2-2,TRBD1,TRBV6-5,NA,CASSFGQGHYTGELFF,TGTGCCAGCAGTTTCGGACAGGGCCACTACACCGGGGAGCTGTTTTTT
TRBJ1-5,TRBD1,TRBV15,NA,CATSREGQGWEEPQHF,TGTGCCACCAGCAGAGAGGGACAGGGTTGGGAAGAGCCCCAGCATTTT
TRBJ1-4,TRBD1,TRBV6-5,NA,CASSWTGSEKLFF,TGTGCCAGCAGCTGGACAGGGAGTGAAAAACTGTTTTTT
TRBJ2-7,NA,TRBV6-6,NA,CASTSGTSYEQYF,TGTGCCAGCACGTCGGGGACGTCCTACGAGCAGTACTTC
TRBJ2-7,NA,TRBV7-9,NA,CASSLSGGPRSYEQYF,TGTGCCAGCAGCTTATCTGGTGGTCCGCGCTCCTACGAGCAGTACTTC
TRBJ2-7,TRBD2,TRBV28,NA,CASSFSGGVDEQYF,TGTGCCAGCAGTTTCAGTGGGGGGGTCGACGAGCAGTACTTC
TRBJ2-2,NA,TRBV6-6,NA,CASSWYGTANTGELFF,TGTGCCAGCAGTTGGTACGGGACGGCGAACACCGGGGAGCTGTTTTTT
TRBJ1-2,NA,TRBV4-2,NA,CASSQATLGLYGYTF,TGTGCCAGCAGCCAAGCGACACTCGGACTTTATGGCTACACCTTC
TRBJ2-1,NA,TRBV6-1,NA,CASSPGLSYNEQFF,TGTGCCAGCAGCCCAGGCTTGTCCTACAATGAGCAGTTCTTC
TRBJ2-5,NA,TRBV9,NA,CASSVWADQETQYF,TGTGCCAGCAGCGTTTGGGCAGATCAAGAGACCCAGTACTTC
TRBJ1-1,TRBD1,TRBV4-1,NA,CASSQTGVGEAFF,TGCGCCAGCAGCCAAACAGGGGTTGGTGAAGCTTTCTTT
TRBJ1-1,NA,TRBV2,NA,CASNGQEGTEAFF,TGTGCCAGCAACGGGCAGGAAGGCACTGAAGCTTTCTTT
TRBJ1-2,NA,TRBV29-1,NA,CSVEDTPRGYTF,TGCAGCGTTGAAGACACCCCACGGGGCTACACCTTC
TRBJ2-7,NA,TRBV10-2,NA,CASSSGYEQYF,TGCGCCAGCAGTAGTGGGTACGAGCAGTACTTC
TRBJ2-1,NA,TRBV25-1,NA,CASSSSPAGHNEQFF,TGTGCCAGCAGTTCATCTCCCGCGGGGCACAATGAGCAGTTCTTC
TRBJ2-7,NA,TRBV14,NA,CASSQDGGIYEQYF,TGTGCCAGCAGCCAAGATGGGGGCATCTACGAGCAGTACTTC
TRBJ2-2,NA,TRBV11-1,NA,CASSWFRGNTGELFF,TGTGCCAGCAGCTGGTTTAGGGGCAACACCGGGGAGCTGTTTTTT
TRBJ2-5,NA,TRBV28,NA,CASSLSLARQETQYF,TGTGCCAGCAGTTTGAGCCTAGCGAGACAAGAGACCCAGTACTTC